This entry is about one T cell receptor (beta chain). Its antigen remains unidentified. Primers: 60 Vbeta forward and 13 Jbeta reverse. Profiling relied on immunoSEQ multiplex PCR, and the TCRdb table lists in-frame clones only, not all of them. The sample gives 65,000 or so clones, approximately 60% of which show up once; about 3% is in the top ten. The germline CDR1 and CDR2 sequences are LNHNV and YYDKDF (reference sequence). V dropped 0 bases and J dropped 6 bases, with 12 bases sitting between them. CDR3 length equals 14 residues. Although they were nominally healthy when sampled, donors likely had unrecorded immune exposures. This entry is derived from a study of cytomegalovirus exposure and HLA in healthy donors. Study conclusions and caveats: Follow-up analysis later connected one missense variant in DCLRE1C with trimming of TCR beta V- and J-genes.

Sequences were obtained from PBMCs. The chain has TRBV15 and TRBJ2-7, with D possibly being TRBD1 (6 bases). This sequence originates from a man younger than 40 in good health and CMV-seronegative. This CDR3 is CATSRDLQGREQYF. The CDR3, as DNA: TGTGCCACCAGCAGAGATTTACAGGGTCGCGAGCAGTACTTC.